This T cell receptor (beta chain) was captured by sequencing in a study of CD8+CD57+ T cells in acquired aplastic anemia. Across the study: Yields of DNA that came from sorted CD4+ and CD8+ cells averaged about 3 ug.

Study-wide points: Between the patient and control groups, CD8+ Simpson's diversity did not differ significantly. Twenty-nine CD8+ CDR3 sequences were shared between patients and controls.

There are a few counts of this clonotype. Its antigen remains unidentified. Patients chosen for sequencing had CD8+CD57+ cells that had expanded, as shown by flow cytometry. Germline V gene sequence: CDR1 SNHLY, CDR2 FYNNEI. CDR3 length: 12 amino acids. V was pared by 5 bases and J by 7 bases, with 11 bases between. Profiles of TCR beta VDJ and CDR3 were generated from a genomic DNA template. TCRdb used MiXCR to reprocess the reads, holding one entry per CDR3 protein. The table has approximately 300,000 distinct CDR3 sequences, 56% seen once; the top ten hold 1.3%. The source is a human donor with aplastic anemia. Source material: sorted CD4+, CD8+, or CD8+CD57+ T cells (not recorded which) from PBMCs. The rearrangement joins TRBV2 to TRBJ1-1; D is ambiguous. The CDR3 bases are TGTGCCAGCAGTCGGACCGAGATTGAAGCTTTCTTT. Translated, it gives CASSRTEIEAFF.